Each of the 20 T cell receptor beta chains below was sequenced from the same sample in a study of CD8+CD57+ T cells in acquired aplastic anemia. Genomic DNA, the template, was used for profiling of the TCR beta VDJ and CDR3. TCRdb reprocessed the reads via MiXCR and lists one record per CDR3 protein. The sample holds some 48,000 distinct CDR3 sequences, 70% to 80% seen once. Sample: sorted CD4+, CD8+, or CD8+CD57+ T cells (not recorded which) from PBMCs. The receptor source for this set is a human donor in good health, serving as a control.

Only a few counts were recorded for this clonotype. The chain is built from TRBV29-1 and TRBJ2-5, with D possibly matching TRBD2 (7 bases). The germline CDR1 and CDR2 sequences are SQVTM and ANQGSEA. Trimming removed 5 bases at V and 6 bases at J, with 22 bases between. The CDR3 has 15 amino acids. The CDR3 spells CSVQHWTAGTKTQYF. The CDR3 region has the DNA TGCAGCGTTCAACACTGGACAGCGGGGACAAAGACCCAGTACTTC. The full variable domain, with the rest looked up from reference TRBV29-1 and TRBJ2-5, is SAVISQKPSRDICQRGTSLTIQCQVDSQVTMMFWYRQQPGQSLTLIATANQGSEATYESGFVIDKFPISRPNLTFSTLTVSNMSPEDSSIYLCSVQHWTAGTKTQYFGPGTRLLVL.

CDR3 sequence reads: CASSILQGNTEAFF. The CDR3 DNA reads TGTGCCAGTAGTATCCTACAGGGGAACACTGAAGCTTTCTTT. This chain joins TRBV19 and TRBJ1-1; TRBD1 might be the D (6 bases). CDR1 LNHDA and CDR2 SQIVND come from the germline V gene (reference sequence). CDR3 length: 14 amino acids. Trimming cost V 3 bases and J 1 base, with 9 bases left between them.

This clonotype has just one count. The chain recombines TRBV7-6 with TRBJ2-7; 10 nucleotides agree with TRBD2. The end of the DNA aligns better with TRBJ2-5, so the J call may be wrong. This CDR3 spans 14 amino acids. Germline CDR1 and CDR2: SGHVS and FNYEAQ. This CDR3 reads CASRPSGSRETQYF. CDR3 nucleotides: TGTGCCAGCAGACCTAGCGGGAGTAGAGAGACCCAGTACTTC.

This chain connects TRBV19 to TRBJ1-1, with D possibly TRBD1 on 5 matching bases. Germline CDR1 is LNHDA and CDR2 is SQIVND (reference sequence). The CDR3 extends over 13 amino acids. Trimming removed 5 bases at V and 2 bases at J, with 9 bases between. CDR3 coding DNA: TGTGCCAGTAGTCTGGGACTCAACACTGAAGCTTTCTTT. This gives the protein CASSLGLNTEAFF.

The chain has TRBV7-2 and TRBJ2-7; D gene ambiguous. The germline V and J ends were trimmed by 8 bases and 1 base, with 3 bases remaining between them. This CDR3 comprises 10 residues. Per the germline V gene, CDR1 is SGHTA and CDR2 is FQGNSA. This CDR3 reads CASGSYEQYF. CDR3 bases: TGTGCCAGCGGATCCTACGAGCAGTACTTC.

V is TRBV24-1 and J is TRBJ2-1; 8 bases are a match to TRBD1. With 2 bases clipped from V and 7 bases from J, the junction kept 6 bases outside the gene matches. This CDR3 contains 15 residues. The germline V gene encodes CDR1 KGHDR and CDR2 SFDVKD. The CDR3, as DNA: TGTGCCACCAGTGATTCCAGGGGGCCGGGAAATGAGCAGTTCTTC. This encodes CATSDSRGPGNEQFF.

This clonotype was seen a single time. The chain combines TRBV4-2 with TRBJ1-2, with unresolved D. The CDR3 extends over 14 amino acids. V dropped 4 bases and J dropped 2 bases, with 11 bases sitting between them. CDR1 is LGHNA, CDR2 YNFKEQ, per germline. DNA for the CDR3: TGTGCCAGCAGCCCCGTCGGAGGAAACTATGGCTACACCTTC. It yields the protein CASSPVGGNYGYTF.

The rearrangement uses TRBV7-2 and TRBJ1-5; no firm D call. Deletions cut 1 base from V and 5 bases from J, with 6 bases between. This CDR3 has 13 residues. Germline V gene sequence: CDR1 SGHTA, CDR2 FQGNSA. CDR3 in DNA: TGTGCCAGCAGCTTAGACGAATATCAGCCCCAGCATTTT. This translates into CASSLDEYQPQHF.

The gene calls are TRBV11-2 and TRBJ1-6; D is possibly TRBD1 (5 bases). The V gene lost 5 bases and the J gene lost 2 bases, with 22 bases spanning the gap. Germline V gives CDR1 SGHAT, CDR2 FQNNGV. This CDR3 has 19 amino acids. In DNA, the CDR3 is TGTGCCAGCAGCGTCCATGACGGGGGGTTCAGACCCTATAATTCACCCCTCCACTTT. This gives the protein CASSVHDGGFRPYNSPLHF. The variable domain in full, completed from reference TRBV11-2 and TRBJ1-6, reads EAGVAQSPRYKIIEKRQSVAFWCNPISGHATLYWYQQILGQGPKLLIQFQNNGVVDDSQLPKDRFSAERLKGVDSTLKIQPAKLEDSAVYLCASSVHDGGFRPYNSPLHFGNGTRLTVT.

This clonotype was recorded a few times. The chain joins TRBV2 to TRBJ1-2; no firm D call. The CDR3 loop spans 13 amino acids. Germline V lookup: CDR1 SNHLY, CDR2 FYNNEI. V was clipped by 6 bases and J by 4 bases, with 12 bases between them. The CDR3 reads CASRGGGIYGYTF. CDR3 sequence (DNA): TGTGCCAGCAGGGGCGGAGGCATCTATGGCTACACCTTC.

The chain joins TRBV25-1 to TRBJ2-7; TRBD1 might be the D (6 bases). The germline CDR1 and CDR2 sequences are MGHDK and SYGVNS. V lost 7 bases and J lost 6, with 16 bases in between. The CDR3 is made up of 13 amino acids. CDR3 protein: CASKGQGRFEQYF. CDR3 sequence (DNA): TGTGCCAGCAAGGGGCAGGGGCGTTTCGAGCAGTACTTC.

A few counts support this clonotype. Germline and junction disagree at one end, which may indicate a read error. V is TRBV7-7 and J is TRBJ2-5; possible D gene TRBD2, 6 bases. Germline V gene lookup returns CDR1 SSHAT and CDR2 FNYEAQ (reference sequence). This CDR3 region has 14 residues. This CDR3 is CASSLGLGGETQYF. For the CDR3, the DNA is TGTGCTAGCAGCTTAGGACTCGGAGGGGAGACCCAGTACTTC.

This chain links TRBV29-1 with TRBJ2-7, with 8 bases aligning to TRBD2. CDR3 length: 17 amino acids. V shed 4 bases, J shed 3 bases, and the junction held 17 bases outside the gene matches. Germline assignment: CDR1 SQVTM and CDR2 ANQGSEA. Here the CDR3 reads CSVGGGRGEKDLYEQYF. The CDR3 bases are TGCAGCGTTGGCGGGGGGCGAGGGGAGAAAGATCTCTACGAGCAGTACTTC.

This clonotype appeared a few times. This chain connects TRBV29-1 to TRBJ1-2, with D possibly being TRBD1 (5 bases). CDR3 length: 14 residues. V was shortened by 6 bases and J by 5 bases, with 19 bases between the two germline ends. From germline, CDR1 is SQVTM and CDR2 ANQGSEA. For the CDR3, the DNA is TGCAGCGTCGAATTAGACCCGGGGGAATATGGCTACACCTTC. Its protein product is CSVELDPGEYGYTF.

The chain has TRBV24-1 and TRBJ1-1, with TRBD1 as a possible D gene (5 bases). This CDR3 contains 13 residues. Trimming pared 4 bases from V and 5 bases from J, leaving 10 bases between. Germline V lookup: CDR1 KGHDR, CDR2 SFDVKD. The chain's CDR3 is CATSENTGTEAFF. DNA for the CDR3: TGTGCCACCAGTGAAAATACAGGTACTGAAGCTTTCTTT.

The gene calls are TRBV10-2 and TRBJ2-1; D unresolved. The CDR3 length is 13 residues. Germline V gene lookup returns CDR1 WSHSY and CDR2 SAAADI. The V end was cut by 5 bases, the J end by 5 bases, with 10 bases between. The chain's CDR3 is CASSIRRNNEQFF. The CDR3 nucleotides are TGCGCCAGCAGTATACGACGGAACAATGAGCAGTTCTTC.

This sequence joins TRBV5-6 and TRBJ1-2; D is ambiguous. V dropped 0 bases and J dropped 6 bases, with 9 bases sitting between them. Germline lookup yields CDR1 SGHDT and CDR2 YYEEEE. This CDR3 spans 13 amino acids. This chain's CDR3 is CASSLAAEDGYTF. The DNA for the CDR3 is TGTGCCAGCAGCTTGGCGGCAGAAGATGGCTACACCTTC.

The chain links TRBV29-1 to TRBJ1-2; TRBD1 might be the D (5 bases). The CDR3 is 11 amino acids. The V gene's germline CDR1 is SQVTM and CDR2 ANQGSEA. The germline V and J ends were trimmed by 7 bases and 4 bases, with 10 bases remaining between them. The CDR3 DNA reads as TGCAGCGGTCAGGGCGCCTATGGCTACACCTTC. Translation: CSGQGAYGYTF. Full variable domain (rest looked up from reference TRBV29-1 and TRBJ1-2): SAVISQKPSRDICQRGTSLTIQCQVDSQVTMMFWYRQQPGQSLTLIATANQGSEATYESGFVIDKFPISRPNLTFSTLTVSNMSPEDSSIYLCSGQGAYGYTFGSGTRLTVV.

The sample holds one count of this clonotype. The V gene is TRBV7-3, the J gene TRBJ2-1; the D is unclear. The CDR3 has 16 amino acids. Germline V lookup: CDR1 SGHTA, CDR2 FQGTGA. V lost 2 bases and J lost 4, with 15 bases in between. The CDR3 nucleotides are TGTGCCAGCAGCTTATGGGCTAGGATCGAATACAATGAGCAGTTCTTC. This codes for CASSLWARIEYNEQFF.

CDR3 DNA: TGCAGTGCTAGTCCCTCCGCGAATACCGGCTCTTACGAGCAGTACTTC. It codes for CSASPSANTGSYEQYF. The chain combines TRBV20-1 with TRBJ2-7; D not certain. The CDR3 sequence is 16 residues long. Germline CDR1 is DFQATT and CDR2 is SNEGSKA (reference sequence). V shed 3 bases and J shed 4 bases, with 22 bases lying between them.